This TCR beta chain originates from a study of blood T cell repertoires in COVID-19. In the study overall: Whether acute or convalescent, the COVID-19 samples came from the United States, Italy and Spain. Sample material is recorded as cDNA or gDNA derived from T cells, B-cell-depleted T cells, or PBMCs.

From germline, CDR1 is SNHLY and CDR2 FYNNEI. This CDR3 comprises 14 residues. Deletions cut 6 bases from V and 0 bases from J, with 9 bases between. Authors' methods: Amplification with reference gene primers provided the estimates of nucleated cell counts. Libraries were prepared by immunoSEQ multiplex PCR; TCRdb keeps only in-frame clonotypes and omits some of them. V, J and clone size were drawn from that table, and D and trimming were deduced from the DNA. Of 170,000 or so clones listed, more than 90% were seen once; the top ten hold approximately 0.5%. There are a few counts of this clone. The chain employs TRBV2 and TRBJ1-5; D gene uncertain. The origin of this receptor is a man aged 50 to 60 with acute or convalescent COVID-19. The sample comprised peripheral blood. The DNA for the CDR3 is TGTGCCAGCAGCCCAGACACTAGCAATCAGCCCCAGCATTTT. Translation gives CASSPDTSNQPQHF.